Below are 31 T cell receptor beta chains sequenced from a single sample in a study of T cells in Graves' hyperthyroidism and ophthalmopathy. RNA transcripts provided the source from which TCR beta CDR3 regions were amplified. First-round RT-PCR with HTBI primers amplified the TCR CDR3 region. TCRdb recomputed calls from the multiplex PCR reads with MiXCR, one row per CDR3 protein. The sample contains a few hundred thousand distinct CDR3 sequences, 15% to 19% of which appear only once. Sample: blood. These receptors all stem from a woman younger than 35 with Graves' hyperthyroidism that later progressed to Graves' ophthalmopathy.

The table lists this clonotype with many counts. The rearrangement joins TRBV28 to TRBJ1-1, with TRBD1 matching 8 bases. This CDR3 is 17 amino acids long. CDR1 and CDR2 (germline): MDHEN, SYDVKM. V was pared by 5 bases and J by 3 bases, with 14 bases of the junction left unmatched. The CDR3 region is CASSEYHGTGVYTEAFF. CDR3 sequence (DNA): TGTGCCAGCAGTGAATATCATGGGACAGGAGTTTACACTGAAGCTTTCTTT.

The gene calls are TRBV12-3 or TRBV12-4 and TRBJ2-7; D uncertain. This CDR3 has 14 amino acids. Between the trimmed V and J ends, which lost 4 bases and 0 bases, there was a span of 10 bases. The CDR3 protein is CASSYPGRSYEQYF. The CDR3 DNA is TGTGCCAGCAGTTACCCCGGTCGCTCCTACGAGCAGTACTTC.

There are many counts of this clonotype. This rearrangement joins TRBV6-5 to TRBJ2-1, with D possibly being TRBD2 (5 bases). Trimming removed 2 bases at V and 7 bases at J, with 18 bases between. The CDR3 is 16 amino acids. Germline loops: CDR1 MNHEY, CDR2 SVGAGI. CDR3 protein: CASSYVSSGMDNEQFF. DNA of the CDR3: TGTGCCAGCAGTTACGTATCTTCCGGGATGGATAATGAGCAGTTCTTC.

This clonotype occurred many times. This rearrangement joins TRBV3-1 to TRBJ1-1; perhaps TRBD1 as D (5 bases). CDR3 length equals 14 residues. The V end was cut by 2 bases, the J end by 11 bases, with 18 bases between. From germline, CDR1 is LGHDT and CDR2 YNNKEL (reference sequence). The CDR3 DNA reads as TGTGCCAGCAGCCAAATTGGTAAGGGCGCAGGGGCTTTCTTT. It encodes CASSQIGKGAGAFF.

This clonotype was seen ten or more times. The CDR3 loop reads CASLWVGGNQPQHF. The DNA of the CDR3 is TGCGCCAGCCTTTGGGTGGGGGGAAATCAGCCCCAGCATTTT. The chain carries TRBV5-1 and TRBJ1-5; D might be TRBD1 (5 bases). V was trimmed by 7 bases and J by 4 bases, leaving 15 bases between them. The CDR3 spans 14 residues. Germline V gene lookup returns CDR1 SGHRS and CDR2 YFSETQ. The whole variable domain, remainder taken from reference TRBV5-1 and TRBJ1-5, is KAGVTQTPRYLIKTRGQQVTLSCSPISGHRSVSWYQQTPGQGLQFLFEYFSETQRNKGNFPGRFSGRQFSNSRSEMNVSTLELGDSALYLCASLWVGGNQPQHFGDGTRLSIL.

This clonotype was counted ten times or more. The rearrangement links TRBV28 to TRBJ2-4; possibly TRBD1 or TRBD2 for D (5 bases each). Trimming removed 5 bases at V and 0 bases at J, with 20 bases between. The CDR3 is made up of 18 amino acids. The germline V gene encodes CDR1 MDHEN and CDR2 SYDVKM. The CDR3 loop reads CASSPGTRGVLAKNIQYF. CDR3 sequence (DNA): TGTGCCAGCAGTCCCGGGACGAGAGGAGTTCTAGCCAAAAACATTCAGTACTTC.

J is TRBJ2-2 and V is TRBV6-5; D is possibly TRBD2 (7 bases). Trimming pared 3 bases from V and 3 bases from J, leaving 20 bases between. CDR1 and CDR2 (germline): MNHEY, SVGAGI. The CDR3 consists of 18 residues. The CDR3 DNA follows: TGTGCCAGCAGTTATTCTAGGGGGGGGTTTGTGTACACCGGGGAGCTGTTTTTT. This translates into CASSYSRGGFVYTGELFF.

This chain connects TRBV28 to TRBJ2-1; no reliable D call. There are 16 residues in the CDR3. In germline, CDR1 is MDHEN, CDR2 SYDVKM. Trimming shortened V by 2 bases and J by 0 bases, and 11 bases separated the two germline ends. The CDR3 protein is CASSLVGLNSYNEQFF. For the CDR3, the DNA is TGTGCCAGCAGTTTAGTTGGCCTGAACTCCTACAATGAGCAGTTCTTC.

This clonotype was picked up many times. CDR3 nucleotides: TGTGCCAGCAGTGCCTCCGGGGGGGGACGGCAGTCCTACGAGCAGTACTTC. It specifies CASSASGGGRQSYEQYF. The V and J genes are TRBV28 and TRBJ2-7; 8 positions agree with TRBD2. The germline gives CDR1 MDHEN, CDR2 SYDVKM. The length of the CDR3 is 17 residues. The V segment lost 5 bases and the J segment 1 base; nucleotides outside the gene matches: 13.

This clonotype came up once. The rearrangement uses TRBV6-2 or TRBV6-3 and TRBJ2-1; 10 bases are a match to TRBD2. The germline V gene encodes CDR1 MNHEY and CDR2 SVGEGT. V gave up 7 bases and J gave up 5 bases; unmatched junction bases: 8. The CDR3 totals 15 residues. CDR3 DNA sequence: TGTGCCAGCAATCTAGTAGGACTAGCGGACAATGAGCAGTTCTTC. This gives the protein CASNLVGLADNEQFF.

This clonotype has more than one count but fewer than ten. The rearrangement links TRBV20-1 to TRBJ2-7; 8 bases are shared with TRBD2. V was pared by 4 bases and J by 10 bases, with 15 bases of the junction left unmatched. Per germline, CDR1 DFQATT and CDR2 SNEGSKA (reference sequence). The CDR3 runs to 14 residues. Here the CDR3 reads CSAKVSGSYLGQYF. CDR3 sequence (DNA): TGCAGTGCTAAAGTGAGCGGGAGCTACCTGGGACAGTACTTC.

This clonotype turned up a few times. The chain employs TRBV12-3 or TRBV12-4 and TRBJ2-3, with 7 bases aligning to TRBD1. This CDR3 is built from 15 residues. J lost 9 bases, V lost 3 bases, and 12 bases had no gene match. CDR3 coding DNA: TGTGCCAGCAGTTTTGTGGGTGGCACCAGGGGGACGCAGTATTTT. Translated, it gives CASSFVGGTRGTQYF.

The rearrangement links TRBV4-1 to TRBJ1-5; D gene ambiguous. The length of the CDR3 is 18 residues. V lost 4 bases to trimming and J lost 0 bases, with 19 bases between them. Germline V gives CDR1 MGHRA, CDR2 YSYEKL. Here the CDR3 DNA reads TGCGCCAGCAGCCCCGATGGAGGGCGAGGGTATAGCAATCAGCCCCAGCATTTT. It translates to CASSPDGGRGYSNQPQHF.

This clonotype has only a few counts. This chain uses TRBV6-1 with TRBJ2-4, with 7 bases that match TRBD1. Germline values: CDR1 MNHNS, CDR2 SASEGT. Trimming cost V 5 bases and J 0 bases; bases outside gene matches: 4. The CDR3 is 15 amino acids. This CDR3 reads CASSWDSLAKNIQYF. CDR3 coding DNA: TGTGCCAGCAGTTGGGACAGCCTAGCCAAAAACATTCAGTACTTC.

This clonotype was counted only a few times. Since a much larger clone is just one base distant, this may be a read error. The CDR3 nucleotides read TGTGCCAGCAGCCCCGGACTACCCCGGGACATTCAGTACTTC. It codes for CASSPGLPRDIQYF. The chain has TRBV28 and TRBJ2-4, with a possible D match to TRBD2 (6 bases). This CDR3 region has 14 residues. Trimming stripped 6 bases from V and 8 bases from J, with 17 bases between. The V gene's germline CDR1 is MDHEN and CDR2 SYDVKM.

J is TRBJ2-2 and V is TRBV28; 7 nucleotides line up with TRBD1. V was clipped by 9 bases and J by 0 bases; unmatched bases: 16. CDR3 length: 18 amino acids. Germline V lookup: CDR1 MDHEN, CDR2 SYDVKM. The chain's CDR3 is CARTPGQRPYTNTGELFF. The CDR3, as DNA: TGTGCCAGAACCCCGGGACAGAGACCCTACACGAACACCGGGGAGCTGTTTTTT. Variable domain in full (rest from reference TRBV28 and TRBJ2-2): DVKVTQSSRYLVKRTGEKVFLECVQDMDHENMFWYRQDPGLGLRLIYFSYDVKMKEKGDIPEGYSVSREKKERFSLILESASTNQTSMYLCARTPGQRPYTNTGELFFGEGSRLTVL.

Comment on this clonotype: This may come from a read error, since a much larger clone is one base off. The genes are TRBV28 and TRBJ2-1, with TRBD2 matching over 7 bases. Germline lookup yields CDR1 MDHEN and CDR2 SYDVKM. The CDR3 is made up of 13 amino acids. The CDR3 DNA reads as TGTGCCAGCAGTAGCGGGAACTACGATGAGCAGTTCTTC. Its translation: CASSSGNYDEQFF.

This clonotype has only a few counts. This chain links TRBV3-1 with TRBJ2-1, with D possibly matching TRBD1 (6 bases). Germline V lookup: CDR1 LGHDT, CDR2 YNNKEL (reference sequence). V was pared by 5 bases and J by 0 bases, with 11 bases between. The CDR3 totals 15 residues. DNA of the CDR3: TGTGCCAGCAGCTCAGGGACACCCTCCTACAATGAGCAGTTCTTC. This encodes CASSSGTPSYNEQFF.

This clonotype has ten or more counts. The CDR3, as DNA: TGTGCCAGCAGCTTAGGGGGGGGCGTGAACACTGAAGCTTTCTTT. As protein: CASSLGGGVNTEAFF. This sequence joins TRBV11-2 and TRBJ1-1; a possible D gene is TRBD1 (6 bases). This CDR3 contains 15 residues. Germline values: CDR1 SGHAT, CDR2 FQNNGV. Trimming left V 1 base short and J 0 bases short, with 9 bases between.

This clonotype was seen a few times. The V and J genes are TRBV5-1 and TRBJ1-3, with 9 bases fitting TRBD1. The CDR3 has 15 amino acids. V was pared by 0 bases and J by 2 bases, with 0 bases of the junction left unmatched. Germline loops: CDR1 SGHRS, CDR2 YFSETQ. CDR3 DNA: TGCGCCAGCAGCTTGGACAGGGGGCCTGGAAACACCATATATTTT. Translation gives CASSLDRGPGNTIYF. Based on the CDR3 plus reference TRBV5-1 and TRBJ1-3, the full variable domain is KAGVTQTPRYLIKTRGQQVTLSCSPISGHRSVSWYQQTPGQGLQFLFEYFSETQRNKGNFPGRFSGRQFSNSRSEMNVSTLELGDSALYLCASSLDRGPGNTIYFGEGSWLTVV.

This rearrangement joins TRBV19 to TRBJ2-7; TRBD1 is a possible D gene (6 bases). Germline V gene data show CDR1 as LNHDA and CDR2 as SQIVND (reference sequence). The CDR3 runs to 15 residues. The V and J ends lost 3 bases and 2 bases respectively, with 14 bases between them. This chain's CDR3 is CASSINARGPYEQYF. CDR3 sequence (DNA): TGTGCCAGTAGTATTAACGCCAGGGGACCCTACGAGCAGTACTTC.

This clonotype was counted ten times or more. The J gene is TRBJ2-7, the V gene TRBV28, with TRBD1 matching over 8 bases. Germline loops: CDR1 MDHEN, CDR2 SYDVKM. The CDR3 covers 15 residues. V was clipped by 6 bases and J by 6 bases; unmatched bases: 13. CDR3 region: CASSSPGAGGGEQYF. Here the CDR3 DNA reads TGTGCCAGCAGCTCTCCGGGCGCAGGGGGCGGCGAGCAGTACTTC. The full variable domain, with the rest looked up from reference TRBV28 and TRBJ2-7, is DVKVTQSSRYLVKRTGEKVFLECVQDMDHENMFWYRQDPGLGLRLIYFSYDVKMKEKGDIPEGYSVSREKKERFSLILESASTNQTSMYLCASSSPGAGGGEQYFGPGTRLTVT.

Many counts were recorded for this clonotype. The CDR3 coding sequence is TGTGCCAGCAGCCAAGATCGATATAGCGGGAGGACAGATACGCAGTATTTT. It encodes CASSQDRYSGRTDTQYF. The chain uses TRBV14 and TRBJ2-3, with 10 nucleotides matching TRBD2. This CDR3 spans 17 amino acids. Looked up from germline, CDR1 is SGHDN and CDR2 is FVKESK. Unmatched junction bases numbered 6, after V lost 0 bases and J lost 3 bases.

This clonotype was found a few times. V usage is TRBV4-1 and J usage is TRBJ1-1; 11 bases match TRBD1. CDR1 and CDR2 (germline): MGHRA, YSYEKL. CDR3 length: 18 amino acids. Unmatched junction bases numbered 12, after V lost 0 bases and J lost 6 bases. CDR3 bases: TGCGCCAGCAGCCAAGATCCGGACAGGGGGCGAAGGAAGGCTGAAGCTTTCTTT. As protein: CASSQDPDRGRRKAEAFF.

This clonotype was seen many times. The chain carries TRBV29-1 and TRBJ1-4; 7 nucleotides line up with TRBD1. Germline V gene sequence: CDR1 SQVTM, CDR2 ANQGSEA. The CDR3 is 14 residues long. The V segment lost 1 base and the J segment 8 bases; nucleotides outside the gene matches: 7. DNA for the CDR3: TGCAGCGTTGAAGGAGGGACAGAAGACGAAAAACTGTTTTTT. Translating gives CSVEGGTEDEKLFF.

This chain joins TRBV2 and TRBJ2-5, with 8 bases fitting TRBD1. V gave up 4 bases and J gave up 3 bases; unmatched junction bases: 13. The CDR3 is 17 residues long. Looked up from germline, CDR1 is SNHLY and CDR2 is FYNNEI. As DNA, the CDR3 is TGTGCCAGCAGTGTTCCGGGACAGGAAAAAAGAAAAGAGACCCAGTACTTC. Translating it yields CASSVPGQEKRKETQYF. Supplemented by reference TRBV2 and TRBJ2-5, the full variable domain reads EPEVTQTPSHQVTQMGQEVILRCVPISNHLYFYWYRQILGQKVEFLVSFYNNEISEKSEIFDDQFSVERPDGSNFTLKIRSTKLEDSAMYFCASSVPGQEKRKETQYFGPGTRLLVL.

The chain combines TRBV10-3 with TRBJ2-1, with 9 bases matching TRBD2. The junction had 9 bases not matched to a gene; V was cut back by 6 bases and J by 6 bases. This CDR3 contains 15 residues. CDR1 is ENHRY and CDR2 is SYGVKD in the germline V gene. The CDR3 loop is CAISAGGGSGNEQFF. CDR3 bases: TGTGCCATCAGCGCGGGGGGGGGGAGTGGCAATGAGCAGTTCTTC.

A few counts support this clonotype. The rearrangement uses TRBV4-2 and TRBJ2-7; 8 bases map to TRBD1. CDR3 length equals 14 residues. Germline loops: CDR1 LGHNA, CDR2 YNFKEQ. Trimming at V came to 2 bases and at J to 4 bases, leaving 4 bases not matched to a gene. CDR3 amino acids: CASSQLDRDYEQYF. As DNA, the CDR3 is TGTGCCAGCAGCCAACTGGACAGGGATTACGAGCAGTACTTC.

This clonotype showed up many times. The rearrangement joins TRBV2 to TRBJ2-1, with 9 positions matching TRBD1. Germline-derived CDR1 and CDR2 are SNHLY and FYNNEI. The CDR3 covers 16 residues. J gave up 3 bases and V 3 bases, and 6 bases lay outside the gene matches. The CDR3 loop reads CASSDPGQGFYNEQFF. DNA for the CDR3: TGTGCCAGCAGTGATCCTGGACAGGGGTTCTACAATGAGCAGTTCTTC.

This clonotype was seen many times. The chain has TRBV7-2 and TRBJ2-1; perhaps D is TRBD1 or TRBD2 (6 bases each). CDR1 and CDR2 from the germline V gene are SGHTA and FQGNSA. The CDR3 totals 14 residues. Between the trimmed V and J ends, which lost 6 bases and 6 bases, there was a span of 15 bases. CDR3 loop: CASSFLEGGNEQFF. The DNA of the CDR3 is TGTGCCAGCAGTTTCTTGGAGGGGGGCAATGAGCAGTTCTTC.

This clonotype was seen many times. This chain links TRBV7-9 with TRBJ2-1, with D hard to call. CDR1 and CDR2 (germline): SEHNR, FQNEAQ (reference sequence). This CDR3 contains 15 residues. With 1 base removed from V and 5 bases from J, the gap between germline ends came to 12 bases. The CDR3 is CASSLVWSSNNEQFF. The DNA for the CDR3 is TGTGCCAGCAGCTTAGTTTGGTCATCCAACAATGAGCAGTTCTTC.